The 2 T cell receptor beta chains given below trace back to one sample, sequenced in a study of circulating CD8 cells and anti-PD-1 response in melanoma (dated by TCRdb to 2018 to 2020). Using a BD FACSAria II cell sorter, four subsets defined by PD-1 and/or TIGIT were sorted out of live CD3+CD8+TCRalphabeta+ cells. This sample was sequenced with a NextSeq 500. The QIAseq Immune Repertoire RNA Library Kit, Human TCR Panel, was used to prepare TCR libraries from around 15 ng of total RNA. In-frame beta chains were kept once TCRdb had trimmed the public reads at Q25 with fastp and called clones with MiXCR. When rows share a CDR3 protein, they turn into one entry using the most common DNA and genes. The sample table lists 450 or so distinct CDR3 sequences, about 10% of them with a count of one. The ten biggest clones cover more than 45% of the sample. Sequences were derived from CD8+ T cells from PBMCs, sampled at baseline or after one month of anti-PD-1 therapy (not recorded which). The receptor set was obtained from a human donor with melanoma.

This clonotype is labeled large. CDR3 nucleotides: TGTGCCGCCACGTACGGGACAGGGAGGACTGAAGCTTTCTTT. Its translation: CAATYGTGRTEAFF. The chain has TRBV19 and TRBJ1-1; TRBD1 agrees at 9 bases. V lost 11 bases, J lost 5 bases, and 12 bases stayed unmatched. CDR1 and CDR2 from the germline V gene are LNHDA and SQIVND (reference sequence). The CDR3 is 14 residues long.

The CDR3 is CASSLAEAYNEQFF. Written as DNA, the CDR3 is TGTGCCAGCAGCCTGGCAGAAGCCTACAATGAGCAGTTCTTC. The chain employs TRBV28 and TRBJ2-1; no clear D gene. In germline, CDR1 is MDHEN, CDR2 SYDVKM. The CDR3 has 14 amino acids. Trimming stripped 6 bases from V and 2 bases from J, with 11 bases between.